Sequencing of this T cell receptor (beta chain) was carried out in a study of cytomegalovirus exposure and HLA in healthy donors. Study as a whole: Early released data had tens of millions of unique TCRs, all coming from HLA-typed donors.

The PCR contained 60 Vbeta and 13 Jbeta primers. The assay was immunoSEQ multiplex PCR, and TCRdb's table has in-frame clones only and misses some. Here the sample spans some 77,000 clones, 79% being singletons. Study-level findings and limits: The authors enumerated 164 TCR beta chains as linked to cytomegalovirus.

Among the donors, all were healthy bone marrow donors. The donors, nominally healthy at sampling, likely had unrecorded immune exposures. Germline CDR1 reads SGHVS; CDR2 reads FQNEAQ. The CDR3 sequence is 13 residues long. V lost 5 bases, J lost 5 bases, and 13 bases lay in between. Worth noting for this clone: What it binds is not known.

The sample consisted of PBMCs. The clonotype was recovered from a man aged 30 to 39 in good health and CMV-seronegative. The rearrangement uses TRBV7-8 and TRBJ2-7; no reliable D call. As DNA, the CDR3 is TGTGCCAGCAGCCCCGTAAGGAGTGACGAGCAGTACTTC. Amino acids: CASSPVRSDEQYF.